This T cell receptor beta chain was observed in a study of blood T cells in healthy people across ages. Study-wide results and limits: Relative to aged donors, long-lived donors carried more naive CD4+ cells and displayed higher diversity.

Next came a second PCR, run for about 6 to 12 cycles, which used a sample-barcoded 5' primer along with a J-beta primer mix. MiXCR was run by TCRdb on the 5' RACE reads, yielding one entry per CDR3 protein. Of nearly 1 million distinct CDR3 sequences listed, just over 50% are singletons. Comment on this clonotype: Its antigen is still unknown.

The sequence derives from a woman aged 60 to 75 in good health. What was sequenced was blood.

The CDR3 DNA sequence: TGTGCCAGCAGCTCGACCGGGACAGGGTGGGAAGCTTTCTTT. The encoded protein is CASSSTGTGWEAFF. The chain joins TRBV7-9 to TRBJ1-1, with 9 bases identical to TRBD1. The V gene end was trimmed by 4 bases and the J gene end by 8 bases; junction bases not matched to a gene: 8. The germline V gene encodes CDR1 SEHNR and CDR2 FQNEAQ (reference sequence). The CDR3 extends over 14 amino acids. The full variable domain, rest sourced from reference TRBV7-9 and TRBJ1-1, is DTGVSQNPRHKITKRGQNVTFRCDPISEHNRLYWYRQTLGQGPEFLTYFQNEAQLEKSRLLSDRFSAERPKGSFSTLEIQRTEQGDSAMYLCASSSTGTGWEAFFGQGTRLTVV.